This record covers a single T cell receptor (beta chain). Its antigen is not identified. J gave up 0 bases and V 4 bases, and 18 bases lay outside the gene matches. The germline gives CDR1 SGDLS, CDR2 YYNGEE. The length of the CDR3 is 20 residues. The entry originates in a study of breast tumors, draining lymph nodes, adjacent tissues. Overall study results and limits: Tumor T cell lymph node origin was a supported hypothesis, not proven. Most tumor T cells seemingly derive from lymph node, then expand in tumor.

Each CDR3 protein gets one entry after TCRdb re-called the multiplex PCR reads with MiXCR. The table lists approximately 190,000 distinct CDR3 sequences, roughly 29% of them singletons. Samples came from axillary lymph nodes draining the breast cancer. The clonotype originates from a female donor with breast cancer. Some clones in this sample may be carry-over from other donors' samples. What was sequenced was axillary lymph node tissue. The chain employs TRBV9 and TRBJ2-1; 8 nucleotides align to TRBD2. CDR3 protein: CASSLEGSGGHDSSYNEQFF. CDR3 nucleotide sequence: TGTGCCAGCAGCCTAGAGGGGAGCGGGGGCCACGATTCCTCCTACAATGAGCAGTTCTTC.